This is a list of T cell receptor beta chains from one sample in a study of cytomegalovirus exposure and HLA in healthy donors. Some clones are missing from TCRdb's copy, which holds only in-frame ones; the method was immunoSEQ multiplex PCR. The sample records about 120,000 clones, about three quarters being singletons. The sample was PBMCs. The receptors shown here come from a woman in her twenties or thirties in good health and CMV-seropositive. Both conserved end residues are part of each CDR3. D genes are given only for firm matches. For some rows the clone size is stated as once, few or many, or as a class when expanded; others skip it.

V gene	clone size	D gene	J gene	CDR3 protein	CDR3 DNA
TRBV28	-	TRBD1	TRBJ1-2	CASSPPARGTHYTF	TGTGCCAGCAGTCCCCCTGCCAGGGGGACACACTACACCTTC
TRBV13	-	-	TRBJ2-5	CASSPRGAQETQYF	TGTGCCAGCAGCCCCCGGGGGGCCCAAGAGACCCAGTACTTC
TRBV2	-	-	TRBJ2-1	CAGTHTEGNEQFF	TGTGCCGGAACGCATACCGAGGGCAATGAGCAGTTCTTC
TRBV13	-	TRBD1	TRBJ2-6	CASSPTRDSWSGANVLTF	TGTGCCAGCAGCCCCACCCGGGACAGTTGGTCTGGGGCCAACGTCCTGACTTTC
TRBV27	few	-	TRBJ2-7	CASSLVGPGEQYF	TGTGCCAGCAGTTTAGTGGGTCCGGGCGAGCAGTACTTC
TRBV6-5	-	-	TRBJ1-6	CASRAGNLYNSPLHF	TGTGCCAGCAGGGCAGGGAATCTCTATAATTCACCCCTCCACTTT
TRBV7-6	once	TRBD2	TRBJ2-2	CASSLGLAGGRNTGELFF	TGTGCCAGCAGCTTAGGGCTAGCGGGGGGGAGGAACACCGGGGAGCTGTTTTTT
TRBV7-9	-	-	TRBJ1-1	CASSFADLEAFF	TGTGCCAGCAGCTTCGCTGATCTAGAAGCTTTCTTT
TRBV18	-	-	TRBJ2-7	CASSPTTSEQYF	TGTGCCAGCTCACCCACCACTTCCGAGCAGTACTTC
TRBV7-3	once	TRBD2	TRBJ2-7	CASSRRLAGAYEQYF	TGTGCCAGCAGCCGAAGACTAGCGGGGGCCTACGAGCAGTACTTC
TRBV7-9	-	-	TRBJ1-1	CASSALGGGFTEAFF	TGTGCCAGCAGCGCCTTGGGAGGGGGTTTCACTGAAGCTTTCTTT
TRBV28	-	TRBD1	TRBJ1-5	CASSYPFGTVNQPQHF	TGTGCCAGCAGTTACCCGTTTGGGACAGTAAATCAGCCCCAGCATTTT
TRBV5-5	-	-	TRBJ2-1	CASSFRYAGSSYNEQFF	TGTGCCAGCAGCTTTCGGTACGCGGGGAGCTCCTACAATGAGCAGTTCTTC
TRBV6-4	-	-	TRBJ2-1	CASSDWSYGEQFF	TGTGCCAGCAGTGACTGGTCATACGGTGAGCAGTTCTTC
TRBV5-4	-	-	TRBJ2-7	CARERIRCSSYEQYF	TGTGCCAGGGAAAGAATCAGGTGCAGCTCCTACGAGCAGTACTTC
TRBV7-9	once	-	TRBJ2-5	CASSRPPAAQETQYF	TGTGCCAGCAGCCGTCCCCCAGCGGCACAAGAGACCCAGTACTTC
TRBV11-2	-	TRBD1	TRBJ1-6	CASSLGQGSNSPLHF	TGTGCCAGCAGCCTTGGACAGGGGTCCAATTCACCCCTCCACTTT
TRBV4-1	once	TRBD2	TRBJ2-7	CASSQESGGGAYEQYF	TGCGCCAGCAGCCAAGAGTCTGGCGGGGGGGCCTACGAGCAGTACTTC
TRBV10-3	-	TRBD2	TRBJ2-1	CAISAASGGYNEQFF	TGTGCCATCAGTGCAGCTAGCGGGGGATACAATGAGCAGTTCTTC
TRBV4-2	once	TRBD2	TRBJ2-7	CASSQDIGAGGVYEQYF	TGTGCCAGCAGCCAAGATATAGGGGCGGGGGGTGTCTACGAGCAGTACTTC
TRBV30	-	TRBD1	TRBJ1-4	CAWSLSRTGVGEKLFF	TGTGCCTGGAGTCTCTCCCGGACAGGGGTGGGTGAAAAACTGTTTTTT
TRBV15	-	TRBD1	TRBJ1-2	CATSKERTGGQYGYTF	TGTGCCACCAGCAAAGAGCGGACAGGGGGACAATATGGCTACACCTTC
TRBV6-5	-	-	TRBJ1-6	CASLPRRGADSPLHF	TGTGCCAGCCTACCCCGGCGGGGGGCGGATTCACCCCTCCACTTT
TRBV15	-	TRBD1	TRBJ2-1	CATSEGQGRISSYNEQFF	TGTGCCACCTCGGAAGGACAGGGCAGAATTAGCTCCTACAATGAGCAGTTCTTC
TRBV13	once	TRBD1	TRBJ1-6	CASSLADRASSPLHF	TGTGCCAGCAGCTTAGCGGACAGGGCATCTTCACCCCTCCACTTT
TRBV5-4	-	TRBD2	TRBJ2-5	CASSPGTSGGKETQYF	TGTGCCAGCAGCCCAGGGACTAGCGGGGGGAAAGAGACCCAGTACTTC
TRBV18	-	TRBD1	TRBJ2-5	CASSPQGAGETQYF	TGTGCCAGCTCACCGCAGGGGGCAGGGGAGACCCAGTACTTC
TRBV7-9	-	-	TRBJ1-2	CASSLGQGSYGYTF	TGTGCCAGCAGCTTAGGCCAGGGGAGCTATGGCTACACCTTC
TRBV7-9	-	-	TRBJ1-1	CASSLGAPKAFF	TGTGCCAGCAGCTTAGGCGCCCCCAAAGCTTTCTTT
TRBV5-1	few	TRBD1	TRBJ2-3	CASSLQGTSNSDTQYF	TGCGCCAGCAGCTTACAGGGGACCTCTAATTCAGATACGCAGTATTTT
TRBV28	-	-	TRBJ1-2	CASSVRDYGYTF	TGTGCCAGCAGTGTGAGGGACTATGGCTACACCTTC
TRBV21-1	-	-	TRBJ1-2	CASSGDRAHYGYTF	TGTGCCAGCAGCGGGGACAGGGCACACTATGGCTACACCTTC
TRBV5-4	-	-	TRBJ1-2	CASSSRDQGYGYTF	TGTGCCAGCAGCTCCCGGGACCAGGGGTATGGCTACACCTTC
TRBV30	-	TRBD1	TRBJ2-1	CAWSLTGVYNEQFF	TGTGCCTGGAGTCTAACAGGGGTTTACAATGAGCAGTTCTTC
TRBV4-3	-	TRBD1	TRBJ1-1	CASSPSTGANTEAFF	TGCGCCAGCAGCCCCTCGACAGGGGCGAACACTGAAGCTTTCTTT
TRBV4-1	once	-	TRBJ2-7	CASSQTRAPRGTEQYF	TGCGCCAGCAGCCAGACGCGGGCCCCCCGGGGAACCGAGCAGTACTTC
TRBV5-1	-	TRBD2	TRBJ2-1	CASSPQRGGFNEQFF	TGCGCCAGCAGCCCGCAGCGGGGGGGCTTCAATGAGCAGTTCTTC
TRBV7-9	-	TRBD1	TRBJ2-2	CASSPQGTGELFF	TGTGCCAGCAGTCCACAGGGGACCGGGGAGCTGTTTTTT
TRBV5-5	-	-	TRBJ2-3	CASSLSPGSSSSTDTQYF	TGTGCCAGCAGCTTAAGTCCCGGAAGTAGCTCTAGCACAGATACGCAGTATTTT
TRBV5-1	-	-	TRBJ2-1	CASSPLRSYNEQFF	TGCGCCAGCAGCCCCTTGCGGTCCTACAATGAGCAGTTCTTC
TRBV18	-	TRBD1	TRBJ2-7	CASSPRQGKNEQYF	TGTGCCAGCTCACCCCGACAGGGGAAGAACGAGCAGTACTTC
TRBV28	few	-	TRBJ2-7	CASSPPGGGYEQYF	TGTGCCAGCAGTCCCCCAGGGGGAGGTTACGAGCAGTACTTC
TRBV4-3	-	-	TRBJ2-5	CASSQDPGETQYF	TGCGCCAGCAGCCAAGATCCCGGGGAGACCCAGTACTTC
TRBV19	-	-	TRBJ1-5	CASSISFGNQPQHF	TGTGCCAGTAGTATATCGTTCGGGAATCAGCCCCAGCATTTT